This T cell receptor (beta chain) was recorded in a study of T cells after posttransplantation cyclophosphamide. Study-wide results and caveats: TRB overlap between skin or GI tissue T cells and blood was limited. TRB clonality was highly associated with recipient CMV seropositivity and reactivation. Later post-transplant blood repertoires were often dominated by donor CD8+ memory clones.

The CDR3 is 15 amino acids. Germline V gene sequence: CDR1 SSHAT, CDR2 FNYEAQ (reference sequence). V lost 3 bases and J lost 3, with 12 bases in between. Busulfan-fludarabine conditioning, marrow transplant, and cyclophosphamide on days +3 and +4 were administered. There are many counts of this clone. Its antigen remains unidentified. Data came from immunoSEQ multiplex PCR; TCRdb stores just in-frame clones and leaves some out. The sample offers about 7,700 clones and no singletons, the top ten holding approximately 23%. The sample consisted of PBMCs, taken 90 to 100 days after allogeneic stem cell transplant with posttransplant cyclophosphamide. The receptor was derived from a female patient between 55 and 75 years old who received an allogeneic stem cell transplant from an unrelated donor, was CMV-positive, and had acute GVHD only. Some of the T cells may derive from the graft donor. This rearrangement joins TRBV7-7 to TRBJ2-1; perhaps TRBD2 as D (6 bases). CDR3 region: CASSLNIGGYNEQFF. For the CDR3, the DNA is TGTGCCAGCAGCTTGAATATCGGGGGCTACAATGAGCAGTTCTTC.